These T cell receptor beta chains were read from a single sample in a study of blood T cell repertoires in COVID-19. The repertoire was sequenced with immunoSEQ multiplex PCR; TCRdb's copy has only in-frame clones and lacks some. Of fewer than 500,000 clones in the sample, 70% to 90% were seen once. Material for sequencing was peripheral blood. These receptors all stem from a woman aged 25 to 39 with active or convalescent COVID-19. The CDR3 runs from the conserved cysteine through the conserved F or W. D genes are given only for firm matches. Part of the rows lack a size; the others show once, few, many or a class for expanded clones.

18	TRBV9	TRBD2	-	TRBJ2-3	TGTGCCAGCAGCTCCAGGGAACTAGCGGGGGCCCTCACAGATACGCAGTATTTT	CASSSRELAGALTDTQYF
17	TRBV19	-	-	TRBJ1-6	TGTGCCAGTAGTCAGTTCCCCGGCCCCGGAGAGAATTCACCCCTCCACTTT	CASSQFPGPGENSPLHF
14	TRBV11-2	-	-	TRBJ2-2	TGTGCCAGCAGCTTATTGAGTAACACCGGGGAGCTGTTTTTT	CASSLLSNTGELFF
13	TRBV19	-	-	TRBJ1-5	TGTGCCAGTACAGGTCAGCCGAATCAGCCCCAGCATTTT	CASTGQPNQPQHF
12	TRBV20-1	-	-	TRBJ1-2	TGCAGTGCTAGTCGCAGGGAAGACGGCTACACCTTC	CSASRREDGYTF
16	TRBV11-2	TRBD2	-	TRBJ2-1	TGTGCCAGCAGCTTTCTTTCAGCGGGGGGCCCGCATGAGCAGTTCTTC	CASSFLSAGGPHEQFF
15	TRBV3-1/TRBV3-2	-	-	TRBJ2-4	TGTGCCAGCAGCCAAGTCGTGGGAGAGGGAAACATTCAGTACTTC	CASSQVVGEGNIQYF
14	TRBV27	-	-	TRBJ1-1	TGTGCCAGCAGTACCCGCGACAGTCGCCCTGAAGCTTTCTTT	CASSTRDSRPEAFF
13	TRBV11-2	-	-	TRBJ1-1	TGTGCCAGCAGCGCAAACAGGGTCACTGAAGCTTTCTTT	CASSANRVTEAFF
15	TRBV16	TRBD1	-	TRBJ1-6	TGTGCCAGCAGCAGGGGACAGGGGACGCCTGAGCCCCTCCACTTT	CASSRGQGTPEPLHF
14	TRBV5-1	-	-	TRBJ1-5	TGCGCCAGCAGCTTGGCCACGGGTGATCAGCCCCAGCATTTT	CASSLATGDQPQHF
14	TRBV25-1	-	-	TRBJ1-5	TGTGCCAGCAGGACAGGTTATAGCAATCAGCCCCAGCATTTT	CASRTGYSNQPQHF
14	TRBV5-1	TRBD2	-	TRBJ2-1	TGCGCCAGCAGCGCTCAGGCTAGCGGGATTGGGCTGTTCTTC	CASSAQASGIGLFF
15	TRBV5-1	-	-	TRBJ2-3	TGCGCCAGCAGCTTAGTCGACAGTTCAGGGGATACGCAGTATTTT	CASSLVDSSGDTQYF
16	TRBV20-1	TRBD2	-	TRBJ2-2	TGCAGTGCTAGTAACCCCAGCCAGCGGGGAACCGGGGAGCTGTTTTTT	CSASNPSQRGTGELFF
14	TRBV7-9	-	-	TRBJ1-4	TGTGCCAGCAGCTTAGGGCAGGGCAATGAAAAACTGTTTTTT	CASSLGQGNEKLFF
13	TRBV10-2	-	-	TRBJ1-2	TGCGCCAGCAGTGAGGGGGCTGAGTATGGCTACACCTTC	CASSEGAEYGYTF
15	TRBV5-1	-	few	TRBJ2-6	TGCGCCAGCAGCTTGGCGGGGTCCGGGGCCAACGTCCTGACTTTC	CASSLAGSGANVLTF
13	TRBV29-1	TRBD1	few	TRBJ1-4	TGCAGCGCGGATTCGGGACAGGGTCTTAGGCTGTTTTTT	CSADSGQGLRLFF
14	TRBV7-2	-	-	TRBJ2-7	TGTGCCAGCAGCCCCAGGACTTCCGGTTGGGAGCAGTACTTC	CASSPRTSGWEQYF
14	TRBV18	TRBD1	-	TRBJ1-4	TGTGCCAGCTCACCGGGGACAGGGGCTGAAAAACTGTTTTTT	CASSPGTGAEKLFF
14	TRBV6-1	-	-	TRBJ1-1	TGTGCCAGCAGTGAACAGGGTAACGTCTATGAAGCTTTCTTT	CASSEQGNVYEAFF
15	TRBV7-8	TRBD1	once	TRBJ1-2	TGTGCCAGCAGCCCGACCGACAGGGGGTTCTATGGCTACACCTTC	CASSPTDRGFYGYTF
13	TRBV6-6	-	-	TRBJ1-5	TGTGCCAGCGGTTCGGAAACAGGGCAGCCCCAGCATTTT	CASGSETGQPQHF
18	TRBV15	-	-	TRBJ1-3	TGTGCCACCAGCGGACGGGGACACAACAATTTCTCTGGAAACACCATATATTTT	CATSGRGHNNFSGNTIYF
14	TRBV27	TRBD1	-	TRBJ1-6	TGTGCCAGCAGTTCGCCAGGGGGCCTTTCACCCCTCCACTTT	CASSSPGGLSPLHF
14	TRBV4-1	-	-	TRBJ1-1	TGCGCCCCCCTTCGCGGAGGGGCGAACACTGAAGCTTTCTTT	CAPLRGGANTEAFF
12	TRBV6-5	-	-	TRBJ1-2	TGTGCCAGCTTAGAGGGTGTCGCGGGCTACACCTTC	CASLEGVAGYTF
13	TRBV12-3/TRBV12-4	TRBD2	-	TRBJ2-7	TGTGCCAGCATGGAGCGGGGGGTTTACGAGCAGTACTTC	CASMERGVYEQYF
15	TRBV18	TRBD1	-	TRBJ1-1	TGTGCCAGCTCACCGCTGACAGGGGCGGACACTGAAGCTTTCTTT	CASSPLTGADTEAFF
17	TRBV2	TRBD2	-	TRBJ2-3	TGTGCCAGCAGTGATTCACCGGGACTAGCGGGACTGAATACGCAGTATTTT	CASSDSPGLAGLNTQYF
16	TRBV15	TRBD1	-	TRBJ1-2	TGTGCCACCAGGAGAGATTGGGACAGTCATAACTATGGCTACACCTTC	CATRRDWDSHNYGYTF
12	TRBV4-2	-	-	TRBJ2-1	TGTGCCAGCAGCCAAGGTTTGTGGGGGCCAATCTTC	CASSQGLWGPIF
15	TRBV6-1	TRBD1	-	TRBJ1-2	TGTGCCAGCAGTGAAGTAATGGGACAGGGATACGGCTACACCTTC	CASSEVMGQGYGYTF
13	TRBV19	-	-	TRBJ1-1	TGTGCCAGTAGTACAAACTTGAACACTGAAGCTTTCTTT	CASSTNLNTEAFF
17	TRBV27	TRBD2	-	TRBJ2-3	TGTGCCAGCAGTCTCCAAAGAGGCGGGGGGGGCGCAGATACGCAGTATTTT	CASSLQRGGGGADTQYF
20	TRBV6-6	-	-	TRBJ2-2	TGTGCCAGCAGTCAATCTCAGGAAGGGGGTAGCGGGCCGAACACCGGGGAGCTGTTTTTT	CASSQSQEGGSGPNTGELFF
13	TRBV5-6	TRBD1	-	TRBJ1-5	TGTGCCAGCAGCGGGCAGGGGGCCCAGCCCCAGCATTTT	CASSGQGAQPQHF
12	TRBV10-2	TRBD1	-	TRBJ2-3	TGCGCCAGCAGTGGGACAGGAGATACGCAGTATTTT	CASSGTGDTQYF
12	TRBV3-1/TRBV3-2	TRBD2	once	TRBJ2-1	TGTGCCAGCAGCCCTAGCGGGAATGAGCAGTTCTTC	CASSPSGNEQFF
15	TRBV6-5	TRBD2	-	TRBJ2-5	TGTGCCAGCAGTCCAGCGAGCGGGAGGTTAGAGACCCAGTACTTC	CASSPASGRLETQYF
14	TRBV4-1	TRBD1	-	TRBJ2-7	TGCGCCAGCAGCCAACCAGGGACAGGGGGCGAGCAGTACTTC	CASSQPGTGGEQYF
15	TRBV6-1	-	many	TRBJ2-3	TGTGCCAGCAGTGATCCCACAAAAGCGGGAGATACGCAGTATTTT	CASSDPTKAGDTQYF
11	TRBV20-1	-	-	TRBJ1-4	TGCAGTGCCCTTGTTCGGGGTATTCTGTTTTTT	CSALVRGILFF
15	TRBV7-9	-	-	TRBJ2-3	TGTGCCAGCAGCCTACGGTCGACTAGCACAGATACGCAGTATTTT	CASSLRSTSTDTQYF
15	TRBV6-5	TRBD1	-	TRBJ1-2	TGTGCCAGCAGTTACGAGGGACAGGGGAGGAATGGCTACACCTTC	CASSYEGQGRNGYTF
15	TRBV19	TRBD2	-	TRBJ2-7	TGTGCCAGTAGTATGGTCTCTAGCGGAAACTACGAGCAGTACTTC	CASSMVSSGNYEQYF
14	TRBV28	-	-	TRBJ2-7	TGTGCCACCCATGAGGGCGGGGGCCCCTACGAGCAGTACTTC	CATHEGGGPYEQYF
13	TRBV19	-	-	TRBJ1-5	TGTGCCAGTAGTAGCTCGCGGAATCAGCCCCAGCATTTT	CASSSSRNQPQHF
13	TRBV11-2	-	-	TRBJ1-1	TGTGCCAGCAGCTTAAAGACAGATAATGAAGCTTTCTTT	CASSLKTDNEAFF
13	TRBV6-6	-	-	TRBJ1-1	TGTGCCAGCAGTTACCCCCTCGGGGCTGAAGCTTTCTTT	CASSYPLGAEAFF
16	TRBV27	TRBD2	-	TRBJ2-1	TGTGCCAGCAGGCCGGGACTAGCGGGAGGCCGGAATGAGCAGTTCTTC	CASRPGLAGGRNEQFF